The TCR beta chain under discussion was sequenced for a study of T-cell memory formation after mild COVID-19. Study outcomes and limitations: What remained unconfirmed was the SARS-CoV-2 specificity of second-wave clones peaking on day 37. Shrinking CD4+ clones were chiefly CM and EM; CD8+ ones were chiefly EMRA.

cDNA libraries for TCR alpha and TCR beta, carrying sample barcodes and UMIs, came from 5'RACE with constant-segment primers. TCRdb reprocessed the 5' RACE reads with MiXCR, giving one entry per CDR3 protein. Among some 340,000 distinct CDR3 sequences listed, 13% were seen once. This clonotype showed up many times. The antigen is not known. The CDR3 extends over 13 amino acids. V lost 6 bases and J 9 bases, leaving 15 bases between the germline ends. The V gene's germline CDR1 is SGHVS and CDR2 FQNEAQ. Sequencing was performed on PBMCs or a T cell subset sorted from them (not recorded which). The gene calls are TRBV7-8 and TRBJ2-1, with D tentatively TRBD2 (5 bases). This clonotype originated in a man between 18 and 35 years old who had mild COVID-19 (a few samples of this study predate the infection). Cell type and time point are not known. The chain's CDR3 is CASSPLGGVEQFF. The CDR3 DNA reads as TGTGCCAGCAGTCCACTAGGAGGAGTTGAGCAGTTCTTC.